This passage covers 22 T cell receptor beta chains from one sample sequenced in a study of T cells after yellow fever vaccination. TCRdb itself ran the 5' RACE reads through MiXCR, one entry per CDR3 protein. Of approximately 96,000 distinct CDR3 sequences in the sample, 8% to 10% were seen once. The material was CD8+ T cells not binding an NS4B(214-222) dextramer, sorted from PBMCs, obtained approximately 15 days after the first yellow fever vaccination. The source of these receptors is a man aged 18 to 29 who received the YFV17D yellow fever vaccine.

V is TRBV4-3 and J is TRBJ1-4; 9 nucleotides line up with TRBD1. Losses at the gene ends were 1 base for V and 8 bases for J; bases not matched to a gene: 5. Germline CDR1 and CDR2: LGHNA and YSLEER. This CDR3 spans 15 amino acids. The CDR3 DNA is TGCGCCAGCAGCCAAGGGACAGGGGTGAAGGAAAAACTGTTTTTT. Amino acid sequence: CASSQGTGVKEKLFF.

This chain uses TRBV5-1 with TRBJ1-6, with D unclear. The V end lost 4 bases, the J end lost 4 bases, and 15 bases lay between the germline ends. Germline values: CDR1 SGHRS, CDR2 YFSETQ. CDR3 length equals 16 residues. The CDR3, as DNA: TGCGCCAGCAGCCCCCGTCCTGGAGTTTATAATTCACCCCTCCACTTT. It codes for CASSPRPGVYNSPLHF.

CDR3 in DNA: TGCGCCAGCAGCCATACATCGGGACAGGGCTACGAGCAGTACTTC. This codes for CASSHTSGQGYEQYF. J is TRBJ2-7 and V is TRBV4-1; TRBD1 agrees at 9 bases. The CDR3 totals 15 residues. With V trimmed by 3 bases and J by 3 bases, 6 bases remained unmatched. Looked up from germline, CDR1 is MGHRA and CDR2 is YSYEKL.

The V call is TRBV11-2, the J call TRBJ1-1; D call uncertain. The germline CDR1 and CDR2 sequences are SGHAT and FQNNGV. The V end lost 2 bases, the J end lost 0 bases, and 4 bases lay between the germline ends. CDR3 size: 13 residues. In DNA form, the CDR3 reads TGTGCCAGCAGCTTACACCTGAACACTGAAGCTTTCTTT. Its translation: CASSLHLNTEAFF.

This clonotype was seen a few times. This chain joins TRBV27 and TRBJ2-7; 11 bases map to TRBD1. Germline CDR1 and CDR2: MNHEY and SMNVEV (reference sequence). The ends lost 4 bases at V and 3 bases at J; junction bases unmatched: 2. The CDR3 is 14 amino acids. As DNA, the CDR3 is TGTGCCAGCAGTTCCGGGACAGGGGGCTACGAGCAGTACGTC. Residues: CASSSGTGGYEQYV.

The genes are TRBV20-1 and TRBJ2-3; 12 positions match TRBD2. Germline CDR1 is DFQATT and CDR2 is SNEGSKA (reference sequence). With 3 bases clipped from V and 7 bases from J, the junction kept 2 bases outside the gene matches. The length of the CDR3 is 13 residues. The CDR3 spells CSARTSGGHTQYF. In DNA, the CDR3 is TGCAGTGCTAGGACTAGCGGGGGCCATACGCAGTATTTT.

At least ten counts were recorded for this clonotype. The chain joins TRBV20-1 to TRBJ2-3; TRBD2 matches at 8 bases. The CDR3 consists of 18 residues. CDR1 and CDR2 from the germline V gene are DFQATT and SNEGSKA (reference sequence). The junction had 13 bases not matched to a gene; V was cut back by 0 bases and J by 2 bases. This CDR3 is CSARDVSGDPIPTDTQYF. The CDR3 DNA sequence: TGCAGTGCTAGAGACGTTAGCGGGGACCCGATCCCCACAGATACGCAGTATTTT.

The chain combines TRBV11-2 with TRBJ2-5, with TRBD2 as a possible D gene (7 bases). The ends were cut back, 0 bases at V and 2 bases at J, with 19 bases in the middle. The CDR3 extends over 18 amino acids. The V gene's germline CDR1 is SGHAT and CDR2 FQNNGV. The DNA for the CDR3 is TGTGCCAGCAGCTTAGACCCGAGCAGGGGAGGGTTACAAGAGACCCAGTACTTC. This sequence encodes CASSLDPSRGGLQETQYF.

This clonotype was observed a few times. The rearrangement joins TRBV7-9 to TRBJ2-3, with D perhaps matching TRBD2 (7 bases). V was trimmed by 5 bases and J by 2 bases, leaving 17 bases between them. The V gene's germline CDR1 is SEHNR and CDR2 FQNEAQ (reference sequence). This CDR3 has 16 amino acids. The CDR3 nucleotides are TGTGCCAGCAGCAGCTCACCGGGGGGCCACACAGATACGCAGTATTTT. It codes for CASSSSPGGHTDTQYF.

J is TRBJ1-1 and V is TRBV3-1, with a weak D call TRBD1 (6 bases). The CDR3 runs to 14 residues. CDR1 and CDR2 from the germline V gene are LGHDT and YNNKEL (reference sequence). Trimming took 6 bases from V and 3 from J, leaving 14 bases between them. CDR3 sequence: CASRLVTGDTEAFF. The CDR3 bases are TGTGCCAGCAGACTAGTGACAGGCGACACTGAAGCTTTCTTT.

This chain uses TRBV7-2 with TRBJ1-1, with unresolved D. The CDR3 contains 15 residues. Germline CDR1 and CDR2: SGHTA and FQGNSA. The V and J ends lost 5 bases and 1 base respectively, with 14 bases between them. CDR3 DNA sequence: TGTGCCAGCAGCCAGCCGGAATCAGGGAACACTGAAGCTTTCTTT. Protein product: CASSQPESGNTEAFF.

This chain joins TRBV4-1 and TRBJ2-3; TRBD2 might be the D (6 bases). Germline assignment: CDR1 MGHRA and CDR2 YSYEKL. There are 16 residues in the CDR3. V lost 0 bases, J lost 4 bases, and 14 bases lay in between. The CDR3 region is CASSQEMGLPPDTQYF. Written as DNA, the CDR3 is TGCGCCAGCAGCCAAGAAATGGGACTTCCTCCAGATACGCAGTATTTT.

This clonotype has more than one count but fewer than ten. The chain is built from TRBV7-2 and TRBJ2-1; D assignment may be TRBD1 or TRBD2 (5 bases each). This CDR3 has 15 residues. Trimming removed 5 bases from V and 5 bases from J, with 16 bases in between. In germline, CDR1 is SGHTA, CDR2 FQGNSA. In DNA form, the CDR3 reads TGTGCCAGCAGCCCAGGGAGTGGGTCCCACAATGAGCAGTTCTTC. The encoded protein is CASSPGSGSHNEQFF.

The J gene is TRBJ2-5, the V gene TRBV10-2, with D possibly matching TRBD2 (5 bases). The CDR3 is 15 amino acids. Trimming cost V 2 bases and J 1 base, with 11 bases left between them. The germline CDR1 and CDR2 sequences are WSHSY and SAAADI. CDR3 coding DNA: TGCGCCAGCAGTGAGCCACTAGGCCTCCAAGAGACCCAGTACTTC. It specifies CASSEPLGLQETQYF.

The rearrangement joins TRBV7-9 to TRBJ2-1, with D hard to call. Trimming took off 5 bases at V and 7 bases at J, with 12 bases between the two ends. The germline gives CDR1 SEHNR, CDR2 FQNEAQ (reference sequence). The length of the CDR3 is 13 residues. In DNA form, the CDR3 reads TGTGCCAGCAGCCCCCGCGTGACGAATGAGCAGTTCTTC. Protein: CASSPRVTNEQFF. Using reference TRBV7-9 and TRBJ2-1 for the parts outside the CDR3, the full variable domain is DTGVSQNPRHKITKRGQNVTFRCDPISEHNRLYWYRQTLGQGPEFLTYFQNEAQLEKSRLLSDRFSAERPKGSFSTLEIQRTEQGDSAMYLCASSPRVTNEQFFGPGTRLTVL.

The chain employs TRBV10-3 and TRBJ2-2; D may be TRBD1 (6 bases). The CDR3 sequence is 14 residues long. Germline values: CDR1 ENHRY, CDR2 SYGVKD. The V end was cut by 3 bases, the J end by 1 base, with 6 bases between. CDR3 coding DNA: TGTGCCATCAGTGACAGGGGGAACACCGGGGAGCTGTTTTTT. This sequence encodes CAISDRGNTGELFF.

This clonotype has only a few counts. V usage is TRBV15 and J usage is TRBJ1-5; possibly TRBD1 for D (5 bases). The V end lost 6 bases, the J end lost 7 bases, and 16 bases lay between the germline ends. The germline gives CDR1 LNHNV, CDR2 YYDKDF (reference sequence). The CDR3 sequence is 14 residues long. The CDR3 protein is CATREDGGGQPQHF. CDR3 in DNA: TGTGCCACCAGAGAAGACGGGGGAGGCCAGCCCCAGCATTTT.

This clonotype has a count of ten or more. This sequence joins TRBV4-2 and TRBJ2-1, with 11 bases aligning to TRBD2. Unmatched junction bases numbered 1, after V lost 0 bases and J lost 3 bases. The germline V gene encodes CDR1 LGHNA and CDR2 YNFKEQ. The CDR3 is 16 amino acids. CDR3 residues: CASSQDGTSGYNEQFF. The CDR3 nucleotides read TGTGCCAGCAGCCAAGATGGGACTAGCGGCTACAATGAGCAGTTCTTC.

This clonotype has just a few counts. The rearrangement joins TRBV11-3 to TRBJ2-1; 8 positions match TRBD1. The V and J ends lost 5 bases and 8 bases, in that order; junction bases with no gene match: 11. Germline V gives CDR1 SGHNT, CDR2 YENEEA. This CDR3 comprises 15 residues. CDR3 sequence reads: CASSDSGGGYDEQFF. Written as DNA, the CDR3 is TGTGCCAGCAGCGACTCAGGGGGCGGGTACGATGAGCAGTTCTTC. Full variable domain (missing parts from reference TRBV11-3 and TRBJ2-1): EAGVVQSPRYKIIEKKQPVAFWCNPISGHNTLYWYLQNLGQGPELLIRYENEEAVDDSQLPKDRFSAERLKGVDSTLKIQPAELGDSAVYLCASSDSGGGYDEQFFGPGTRLTVL.

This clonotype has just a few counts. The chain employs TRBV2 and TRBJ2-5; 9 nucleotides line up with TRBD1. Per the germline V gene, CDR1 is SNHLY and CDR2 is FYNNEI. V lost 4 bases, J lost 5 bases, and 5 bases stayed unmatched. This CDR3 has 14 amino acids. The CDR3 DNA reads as TGTGCCAGCAGTGGGACAGGGGCTATGGAGACCCAGTACTTC. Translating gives CASSGTGAMETQYF.

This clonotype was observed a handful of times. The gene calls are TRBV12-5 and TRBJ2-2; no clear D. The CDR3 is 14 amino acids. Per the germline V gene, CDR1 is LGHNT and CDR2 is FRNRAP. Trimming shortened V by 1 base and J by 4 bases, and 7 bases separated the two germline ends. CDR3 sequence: CASGLAYPTGELFF. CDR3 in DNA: TGTGCTAGTGGTTTGGCGTATCCCACCGGGGAGCTGTTTTTT.

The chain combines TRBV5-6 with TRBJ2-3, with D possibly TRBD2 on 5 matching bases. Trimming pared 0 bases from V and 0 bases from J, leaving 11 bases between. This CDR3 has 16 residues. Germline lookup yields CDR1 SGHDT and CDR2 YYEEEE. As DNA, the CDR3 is TGTGCCAGCAGCTTGGCCGGAGGCCCCAGCACAGATACGCAGTATTTT. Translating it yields CASSLAGGPSTDTQYF.